The T cell receptor (beta chain) described here comes from a study of T-cell reconstitution after alpha-beta-depleted transplantation in children. This clonotype has more than one count but fewer than ten. During its preparation, the TCRbeta library received unique molecular identifiers. TCRdb reprocessed the PCR reads via MiXCR and lists one record per CDR3 protein. The table lists about 240,000 distinct CDR3 sequences, 9.5% to 15% of them singletons, with approximately 2.4% in the top ten. The source is a human donor who donated a stem cell graft to a child with acute lymphoblastic leukemia. Specimen: PBMCs from the stem cell graft donor, collected from the stem cell graft.

The chain's CDR3 is CASSFRGSETQYF. In DNA, the CDR3 is TGTGCCAGCAGTTTTCGTGGATCAGAGACCCAGTACTTC. The V call is TRBV12-3 or TRBV12-4, the J call TRBJ2-5; the D is unclear. The CDR3 extends over 13 amino acids. The germline V and J ends were trimmed by 3 bases and 4 bases, with 9 bases remaining between them.